The present entry profiles one T cell receptor beta chain with its context. Its antigen is still unknown. The sample is drawn from a study of T cell responses to AZD1222 COVID-19 vaccine. Study at large: Pooled in the analysis were second doses at about 4 or about 12 weeks. Study conclusions and caveats: Reportedly, close to half of spike-specific TCRs are directed against unmutated variant regions. Scientists sampled the repertoires only once the peak T cell response had passed. Donors in the cohort were predominantly white British and more often female, and clonal diversity was possibly underestimated.

Using immunoSEQ multiplex PCR, the repertoire was profiled, and TCRdb retains in-frame clones only, with some absent. The sample lists about 140,000 clones, about 92% occurring once. V dropped 5 bases and J dropped 2; count of bases not matched to a gene: 1. This CDR3 is 13 amino acids long. Germline loops: CDR1 SGHNT, CDR2 YYREEE (reference sequence). The sequences come from peripheral blood, collected on day 0 of AZD1222 vaccination. This receptor was obtained from an adult in good health. The rearrangement links TRBV5-4 to TRBJ1-5; TRBD1 matches 7 bases. The CDR3, as DNA: TGTGCCAGCAGTCAGGGGGGCAATCAGCCCCAGCATTTT. Protein: CASSQGGNQPQHF.